This T cell receptor (beta chain) derives from a study of neoadjuvant nivolumab and ipilimumab in lung cancer. As for the study in general: Nivolumab 3 mg/kg was given days 1, 15 and 29, plus ipilimumab 1 mg/kg day 1 in combination. Study observations and caveats: From pretherapy to surgery, tumor richness and clonality rose with dual therapy. Pretherapy blood TCR richness correlated positively with resected tumor richness. TCR clonality did not significantly correlate with pathologic tumor regression.

A remark on this clone: Its antigen remains unknown.

With V trimmed by 0 bases and J by 16 bases, 10 bases remained unmatched. Germline assignment: CDR1 MNHEY and CDR2 SVGAGI. This CDR3 contains 16 residues. TCRdb keeps only in-frame clones here, not all; method: immunoSEQ multiplex PCR. The data hold 39,000 or so clones, with approximately 92% observed a single time. Sequenced material: peripheral blood, taken before neoadjuvant nivolumab, alone or with ipilimumab. This chain joins TRBV6-5 and TRBJ2-4; 15 positions match TRBD2. The TCR was taken from an adult with non-small cell lung cancer. CDR3: CASSYSSPGLAGGAYF. CDR3 DNA: TGTGCCAGCAGTTACTCAAGCCCAGGACTAGCGGGAGGGGCTTACTTC.